The entry below gives a single T cell receptor beta chain sequence along with its context. No antigen is known for it. Germline V gene data show CDR1 as KGHSH and CDR2 as LQKENI. V gave up 3 bases and J gave up 1 base, with 7 bases separating them. CDR3 length: 13 amino acids. Targeted sequencing depth ranged from 1 in 200,000 to 1 in 1 million T cells. Libraries were prepared by immunoSEQ multiplex PCR; TCRdb keeps only in-frame clonotypes and omits some of them. The sample has about 49,000 clones, approximately 50% seen once; the top ten hold approximately 32%. The data originate from a study of cytotoxic CD8 clonotypes in ibrutinib-treated CLL. The study, taken as a whole, reports: Clonality was higher at baseline than in age-matched healthy donors and tracked circulating CD8+ T-cell counts. Sampling time points were not equivalent between sustained-remission and progressing patients.

With cryopreserved PBMCs as the source, 1.5 to 2.5 micrograms of genomic DNA went to TCR beta libraries. This specimen consisted of PBMCs, obtained after 12 months of ibrutinib treatment. The chain employs TRBV18 and TRBJ2-7; D is uncertain. This receptor was obtained from a human donor with chronic lymphocytic leukemia. The CDR3 here is CASSPDLSYEQYF. The CDR3 nucleotides are TGTGCCAGCTCACCGGATCTATCCTACGAGCAGTACTTC.